This TCR beta chain was documented in a study of cytomegalovirus exposure and HLA in healthy donors. Study findings and constraints: Three chains tied to CMV proved CMV antigen-specific in vitro.

As for this clone: No antigen is known for it.

The germline V and J ends were trimmed by 0 bases and 3 bases, with 9 bases remaining between them. Germline assignment: CDR1 SGDLS and CDR2 YYNGEE. CDR3 size: 14 residues. It was with 60 Vbeta and 13 Jbeta primers that the PCR ran. Here immunoSEQ multiplex PCR was the method, and the copy in TCRdb shows in-frame clones only, minus some. The sample carries some 150,000 clones, around 82% recorded once. This chain joins TRBV9 and TRBJ2-5; D is uncertain. The sequenced sample consisted of PBMCs. The receptor comes from a male donor in good health and CMV-seronegative. This CDR3 reads CASSVDLLEETQYF. The CDR3 region has the DNA TGTGCCAGCAGCGTAGATCTCCTCGAAGAGACCCAGTACTTC.